The 32 T cell receptor beta chains given below trace back to one sample, sequenced in a study of T-cell reconstitution after alpha-beta-depleted transplantation in children (dated by TCRdb to the mid-2010s). The treatment or condition label, read with the paper, signifies: allogeneic hematopoietic cell transplantation with graft depleted of TCRalphabeta T cells and CD19 B cells. The library was obtained by PCR. The listed sequencing device is Illumina HiSeq 2500. TCR library preparation used molecular barcoding, with unique molecular identifiers applied to normalize quantification of the TCRbeta repertoire. The public reads were reprocessed in TCRdb via fastp at Q25 and MiXCR, keeping in-frame beta chains. Rows with one shared CDR3 protein collapse into an entry with the most common genes and DNA. Here the sample has around 370,000 distinct CDR3 sequences; roughly 15% occur a single time. Around two fifths of the sample comes from the top ten.

Sequenced material: PBMCs, mostly from graft donor cells, taken 360 days after TCRalphabeta/CD19-depleted stem cell transplant. These receptor sequences come from a male patient between 2 and 9 years old who had a stem cell transplant for acute lymphoblastic leukemia, so the T cells may come from the graft donor.

Of note for this clonotype: A junction end diverges from the germline sequence, so it may reflect a read error. The chain links TRBV20-1 to TRBJ2-1; the match to TRBD2 covers 7 bases. Looked up from germline, CDR1 is DFQATT and CDR2 is SNEGSKA (reference sequence). The CDR3 totals 15 residues. The DNA for the CDR3 is TGCAGTGCTAGCGGCCGGGACTACCCCCGCAATGCGCAGTTCTTC. Its protein product is CSASGRDYPRNAQFF.

This clonotype was detected a few times. The V gene is TRBV18, the J gene TRBJ2-1; 7 bases map to TRBD2. After removal of 6 bases from V and 2 bases from J, the junction contained 7 bases not matched to a gene. This CDR3 is built from 15 residues. The germline CDR1 and CDR2 sequences are KGHSH and LQKENI. Written as DNA, the CDR3 is TGTGCCAGCTCCCGCGGGAGAGGGACCTACAATGAGCAGTTCTTC. It yields the protein CASSRGRGTYNEQFF.

This clonotype showed up many times. The J gene is TRBJ1-1, the V gene TRBV28; D uncertain. V lost 6 bases, J lost 2 bases, and 16 bases lay in between. The CDR3 totals 15 residues. The germline V gene encodes CDR1 MDHEN and CDR2 SYDVKM. The CDR3 loop reads CASSPLSPRNTEAFF. CDR3 sequence (DNA): TGTGCCAGCAGCCCTTTATCCCCCCGAAACACTGAAGCTTTCTTT. The full variable domain, completed using reference TRBV28 and TRBJ1-1, is DVKVTQSSRYLVKRTGEKVFLECVQDMDHENMFWYRQDPGLGLRLIYFSYDVKMKEKGDIPEGYSVSREKKERFSLILESASTNQTSMYLCASSPLSPRNTEAFFGQGTRLTVV.

The V and J genes are TRBV27 and TRBJ2-7; TRBD2 aligns across 8 bases. J was trimmed by 5 bases and V by 11 bases; bases with no gene match: 5. The length of the CDR3 is 11 residues. Germline CDR1 MNHEY, CDR2 SMNVEV (reference sequence). CDR3 coding DNA: TGTGCCTCGGGAGGGTCCCACGAGCAGTACTTC. Translating it yields CASGGSHEQYF.

CDR3 bases: TGCAGTGCTAGAGATTTGTTTGATGACAATTATAATTCACCCCTCCACTTT. This codes for CSARDLFDDNYNSPLHF. The V call is TRBV20-1, the J call TRBJ1-6, with D unclear. Trimming took 0 bases from V and 4 from J, leaving 16 bases between them. CDR1 and CDR2 (germline): DFQATT, SNEGSKA (reference sequence). The CDR3 runs 17 residues.

A few counts support this clonotype. This chain joins TRBV5-1 and TRBJ2-2; no clear D gene. Per germline, CDR1 SGHRS and CDR2 YFSETQ. Trimming removed 0 bases at V and 6 bases at J, with 9 bases between. The length of the CDR3 is 14 residues. The CDR3 loop is CASSLDPSAGELFF. The CDR3 DNA reads TGCGCCAGCAGCTTGGATCCCTCGGCCGGGGAGCTGTTTTTT.

This clonotype was seen repeatedly, ten times or more. V usage is TRBV4-2 and J usage is TRBJ1-1; D is undetermined. CDR1 and CDR2 from the germline V gene are LGHNA and YNFKEQ. This CDR3 is 16 amino acids long. Trimming shortened V by 0 bases and J by 5 bases, and 16 bases separated the two germline ends. The CDR3 region has the DNA TGTGCCAGCAGCCAAGAACTCACACCACTTCGGACTGAAGCTTTCTTT. Translation gives CASSQELTPLRTEAFF.

The chain recombines TRBV20-1 with TRBJ1-1; 8 positions agree with TRBD1. This CDR3 has 15 residues. With 3 bases clipped from V and 1 base from J, the junction kept 7 bases outside the gene matches. The germline gives CDR1 DFQATT, CDR2 SNEGSKA (reference sequence). CDR3 loop: CSASRGPSPNTEAFF. The CDR3 DNA is TGCAGTGCTAGCAGGGGGCCCAGTCCGAACACTGAAGCTTTCTTT.

In this sample, this clonotype turned up many times. V gene TRBV6-1 combines with J gene TRBJ1-6; D is perhaps TRBD1 (5 bases). Germline-derived CDR1 and CDR2 are MNHNS and SASEGT. The CDR3 contains 13 residues. Trimming removed 6 bases from V and 8 bases from J, with 11 bases in between. The CDR3 nucleotides read TGTGCCAGCAGCCAGGGCTTGGATTCACCCCTCCACTTT. The encoded protein is CASSQGLDSPLHF.

This chain links TRBV9 with TRBJ2-2; TRBD1 matches at 7 bases. The CDR3 covers 17 residues. Germline CDR1 and CDR2: SGDLS and YYNGEE. Trimming removed 0 bases from V and 5 bases from J; junction bases left unmatched: 10. CDR3 loop: CASSVEGGRQGTGELFF. The CDR3 DNA follows: TGTGCCAGCAGCGTAGAAGGGGGCCGGCAGGGGACCGGGGAGCTGTTTTTT.

This clonotype was picked up a small number of times. The chain carries TRBV12-3 or TRBV12-4 and TRBJ1-2; TRBD1 agrees at 7 bases. This CDR3 contains 14 residues. Losses at the gene ends were 5 bases for V and 7 bases for J; bases not matched to a gene: 10. CDR3 bases: TGTGCCAGCAGTCCCGACAGGGACGGGGTTGGCTACACCTTC. It yields the protein CASSPDRDGVGYTF.

A remark on this clonotype: The junction departs from the called germline gene at one end, perhaps through a read error. This chain connects TRBV7-9 to TRBJ2-3; D remains ambiguous. The CDR3 is made up of 14 amino acids. Looked up from germline, CDR1 is SEHNR and CDR2 is FQNEAQ (reference sequence). The CDR3 reads CASSSSRVLINCFF. In DNA form, the CDR3 reads TGTGCCAGCAGCTCTTCAAGAGTCCTCATTAATTGTTTTTTT.

This rearrangement joins TRBV7-9 to TRBJ2-1; D call uncertain. The CDR3 totals 15 residues. V dropped 1 base and J dropped 5 bases, with 12 bases sitting between them. CDR1 is SEHNR, CDR2 FQNEAQ, per germline (reference sequence). CDR3 sequence reads: CASSLVGNIDNEQFF. The CDR3 nucleotides read TGTGCCAGCAGCTTAGTTGGGAACATCGACAATGAGCAGTTCTTC.

For the CDR3, the DNA is TGTGCCAGCAGTGAAAGGAGAGGGTGGGAGCATTTT. Translated: CASSERRGWEHF. The rearrangement links TRBV2 to TRBJ1-5; D is ambiguous. The length of the CDR3 is 12 residues. From germline, CDR1 is SNHLY and CDR2 FYNNEI. V was trimmed by 2 bases and J by 14 bases, leaving 13 bases between them. Filled out from reference TRBV2 and TRBJ1-5, the complete variable domain reads EPEVTQTPSHQVTQMGQEVILRCVPISNHLYFYWYRQILGQKVEFLVSFYNNEISEKSEIFDDQFSVERPDGSNFTLKIRSTKLEDSAMYFCASSERRGWEHFGDGTRLSIL.

This sequence joins TRBV4-3 and TRBJ2-7, with 10 nucleotides matching TRBD2. The ends lost 0 bases at V and 7 bases at J; junction bases unmatched: 9. This CDR3 contains 16 residues. Per germline, CDR1 LGHNA and CDR2 YSLEER. In DNA form, the CDR3 reads TGCGCCAGCAGCCAAGAAGCGCTAGCGGGAGTCGGGGAGCAGTACTTC. It is translated as CASSQEALAGVGEQYF.

In its sample, this clonotype was seen a few times. The chain has TRBV3-1 and TRBJ2-1; no clear D. Germline loops: CDR1 LGHDT, CDR2 YNNKEL (reference sequence). The V and J ends lost 4 bases and 5 bases respectively, with 15 bases between them. The CDR3 length is 15 residues. CDR3 DNA sequence: TGTGCCAGCAGCCTCCGTGGTGTAATCAACAATGAGCAGTTCTTC. Protein sequence: CASSLRGVINNEQFF.

The chain carries TRBV4-3 and TRBJ1-1; 8 nucleotides match TRBD1. The trim removed 7 bases at V and 4 bases at J, leaving 17 bases unmatched. This CDR3 spans 17 amino acids. Germline CDR1 is LGHNA and CDR2 is YSLEER. The CDR3 coding sequence is TGCGCCAGCACCCTCCACGCGACAGGGGCATCTGCCACTGAAGCTTTCTTT. Encoded protein: CASTLHATGASATEAFF.

This clonotype has only a few counts. The rearrangement joins TRBV30 to TRBJ2-1; TRBD2 matches 8 bases. From germline, CDR1 is GTSNPN and CDR2 SVGIG (reference sequence). Germline trimming cut 0 bases from V and 7 bases from J; bases unmatched to any gene: 5. The CDR3 sequence is 14 residues long. The DNA of the CDR3 is TGTGCCTGGAGTGTCGGCGGGAGGCGGAATGAGCAGTTCTTC. Translated, it gives CAWSVGGRRNEQFF. The complete variable domain, with remaining parts taken from reference TRBV30 and TRBJ2-1, reads SQTIHQWPATLVQPVGSPLSLECTVEGTSNPNLYWYRQAAGRGLQLLFYSVGIGQISSEVPQNLSASRPQDRQFILSSKKLLLSDSGFYLCAWSVGGRRNEQFFGPGTRLTVL.

The chain combines TRBV5-1 with TRBJ2-3, with 9 bases identical to TRBD1. V gave up 4 bases and J gave up 1 base; unmatched junction bases: 7. Per germline, CDR1 SGHRS and CDR2 YFSETQ. This CDR3 contains 16 residues. CDR3 sequence: CASSERQGGRTDTQYF. In DNA, the CDR3 is TGCGCCAGCAGCGAAAGACAGGGGGGACGCACAGATACGCAGTATTTT.

This chain connects TRBV9 to TRBJ2-7; D gene unclear. Germline V gives CDR1 SGDLS, CDR2 YYNGEE. The ends were cut back, 3 bases at V and 0 bases at J, with 7 bases in the middle. This CDR3 has 13 amino acids. The DNA of the CDR3 is TGTGCCAGCAGCGACTTACACTCCTACGAGCAGTACTTC. Encoded protein: CASSDLHSYEQYF.

The genes are TRBV12-3 or TRBV12-4 and TRBJ2-1; D may correspond to TRBD1 or TRBD2 (5 bases each). The CDR3 totals 15 residues. Trimming stripped 6 bases from V and 2 bases from J, with 14 bases between. CDR3 nucleotides: TGTGCCAGCAGCGGCCGGGACGGAACCTACAATGAGCAGTTCTTC. Translating gives CASSGRDGTYNEQFF.

In DNA, the CDR3 is TGCGCCAGCAGCCAAGAGACGTACTCTGGGGCCAACGTCCTGACTTTC. It codes for CASSQETYSGANVLTF. The chain links TRBV4-3 to TRBJ2-6; D is ambiguous. V was shortened by 0 bases and J by 0 bases, with 6 bases between the two germline ends. The CDR3 is 16 residues long. The germline CDR1 and CDR2 sequences are LGHNA and YSLEER.

V is TRBV12-3 or TRBV12-4 and J is TRBJ2-2, with TRBD2 identical over 12 bases. Germline trimming cut 4 bases from V and 5 bases from J; bases unmatched to any gene: 5. This CDR3 is built from 16 residues. In DNA form, the CDR3 reads TGTGCCAGCAGTTCCGGACTAGCGGGATGGACCGGGGAGCTGTTTTTT. The encoded protein is CASSSGLAGWTGELFF.

This clonotype has only a few counts. The chain has TRBV12-3 or TRBV12-4 and TRBJ2-1; TRBD2 aligns across 7 bases. The junction had 4 bases not matched to a gene; V was cut back by 5 bases and J by 6 bases. The CDR3 runs 13 residues. This CDR3 is CASSSGTPNEQFF. DNA for the CDR3: TGTGCCAGCAGTAGCGGGACGCCCAATGAGCAGTTCTTC.

There are many counts of this clonotype. Here the CDR3 reads CASSRAPGLAGKFGEQFF. The DNA for the CDR3 is TGTGCCAGCAGCCGAGCTCCGGGACTAGCGGGAAAGTTCGGTGAGCAGTTCTTC. The chain joins TRBV12-3 or TRBV12-4 to TRBJ2-1; TRBD2 matches at 13 bases. The CDR3 sequence is 18 residues long. V was clipped by 6 bases and J by 9 bases; unmatched bases: 17.

This clonotype showed up just a few times. CDR3 nucleotides: TGCGCCAGCAGCTTCCAGGGGGCCGCCTACGAGCAGTACTTC. Its translation: CASSFQGAAYEQYF. The chain links TRBV5-1 to TRBJ2-7; 8 bases align to TRBD1. CDR1 is SGHRS and CDR2 is YFSETQ in the germline V gene. V lost 2 bases, J lost 2 bases, and 3 bases stayed unmatched. There are 14 residues in the CDR3.

This clonotype was detected a few times. The chain has TRBV20-1 and TRBJ2-2, with D perhaps given as TRBD1 or TRBD2 (6 bases each). Between the trimmed V and J ends, which lost 1 base and 4 bases, there was a span of 13 bases. Germline CDR1 reads DFQATT; CDR2 reads SNEGSKA (reference sequence). This CDR3 comprises 15 residues. CDR3 bases: TGCAGTGCTAGAGGACTAGAGGGGGGCACCGGGGAGCTGTTTTTT. Amino acid sequence: CSARGLEGGTGELFF.

This clonotype was recorded many times. The V call is TRBV5-1, the J call TRBJ2-1; D is possibly TRBD1 or TRBD2 (5 bases each). Germline CDR1 and CDR2: SGHRS and YFSETQ. CDR3 size: 14 residues. The V end was cut by 7 bases, the J end by 7 bases, with 18 bases between. The CDR3 loop is CASYRGGIENEQFF. The CDR3 coding sequence is TGCGCCAGCTATCGTGGGGGAATAGAGAATGAGCAGTTCTTC.

In its sample, this clonotype was seen many times. J is TRBJ2-2 and V is TRBV7-8; 7 bases line up with TRBD2. The CDR3 length is 16 residues. In germline, CDR1 is SGHVS, CDR2 FQNEAQ. V shed 2 bases, J shed 5 bases, and the junction held 8 bases outside the gene matches. The CDR3 loop is CASSLKLAIFTGELFF. DNA of the CDR3: TGTGCCAGCAGCTTAAAACTAGCGATCTTTACCGGGGAGCTGTTTTTT.

This clonotype was seen a few times. A junction boundary mismatches the germline segment, possibly from a read error. V and J are TRBV19 and TRBJ2-1, with a possible D match to TRBD2 (6 bases). The CDR3 is made up of 11 amino acids. The germline V gene encodes CDR1 LNHDA and CDR2 SQIVND (reference sequence). The CDR3 bases are TGCGCGTCGGGAGAATACAATGAGCAGTTCTTC. This codes for CASGEYNEQFF.

This clonotype was seen ten or more times. The CDR3 here is CASSYSGLPTDTQYF. Written as DNA, the CDR3 is TGTGCCAGCAGTTACTCGGGACTCCCCACAGATACGCAGTATTTT. The V gene is TRBV6-5, the J gene TRBJ2-3, with D tentatively TRBD2 (6 bases). Germline V CDR1 and CDR2: MNHEY, SVGAGI. CDR3 size: 15 residues. The V gene lost 0 bases and the J gene lost 2 bases, with 9 bases spanning the gap.

J is TRBJ2-7 and V is TRBV6-1; D is possibly TRBD1 or TRBD2 (5 bases each). Between the trimmed V and J ends, which lost 8 bases and 0 bases, there was a span of 8 bases. Germline values: CDR1 MNHNS, CDR2 SASEGT. The CDR3 has 12 amino acids. The CDR3 protein is CASGGNSYEQYF. The CDR3 DNA reads as TGTGCCAGCGGGGGAAACTCCTACGAGCAGTACTTC.